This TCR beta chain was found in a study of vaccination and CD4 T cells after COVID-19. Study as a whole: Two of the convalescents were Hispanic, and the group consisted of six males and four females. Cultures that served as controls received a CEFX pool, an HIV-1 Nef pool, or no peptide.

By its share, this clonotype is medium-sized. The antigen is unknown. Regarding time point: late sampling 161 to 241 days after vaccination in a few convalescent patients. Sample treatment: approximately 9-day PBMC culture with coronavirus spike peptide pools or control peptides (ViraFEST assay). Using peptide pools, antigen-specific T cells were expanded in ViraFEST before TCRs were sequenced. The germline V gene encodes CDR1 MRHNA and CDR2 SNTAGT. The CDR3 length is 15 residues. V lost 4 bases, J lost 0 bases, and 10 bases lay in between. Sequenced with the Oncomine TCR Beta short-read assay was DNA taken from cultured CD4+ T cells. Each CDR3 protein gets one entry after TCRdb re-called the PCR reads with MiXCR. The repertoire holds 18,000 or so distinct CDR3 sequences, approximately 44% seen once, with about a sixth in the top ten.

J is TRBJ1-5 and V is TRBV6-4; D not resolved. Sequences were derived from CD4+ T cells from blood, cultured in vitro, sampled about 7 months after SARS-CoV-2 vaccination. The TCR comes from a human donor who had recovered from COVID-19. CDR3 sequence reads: CASSGTPSSNQPQHF. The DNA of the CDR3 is TGTGCCAGCAGTGGCACACCATCTAGCAATCAGCCCCAGCATTTT.